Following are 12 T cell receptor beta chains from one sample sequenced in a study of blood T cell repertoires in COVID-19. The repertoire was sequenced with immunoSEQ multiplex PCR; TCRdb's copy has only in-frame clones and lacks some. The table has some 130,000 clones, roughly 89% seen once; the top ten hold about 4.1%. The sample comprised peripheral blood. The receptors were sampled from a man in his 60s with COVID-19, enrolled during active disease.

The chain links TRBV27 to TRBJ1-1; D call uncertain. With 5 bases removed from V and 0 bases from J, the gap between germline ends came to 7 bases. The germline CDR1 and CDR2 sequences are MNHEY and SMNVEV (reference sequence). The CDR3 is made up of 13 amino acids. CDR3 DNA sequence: TGTGCCAGCAGTCGTGGCCTGAACACTGAAGCTTTCTTT. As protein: CASSRGLNTEAFF.

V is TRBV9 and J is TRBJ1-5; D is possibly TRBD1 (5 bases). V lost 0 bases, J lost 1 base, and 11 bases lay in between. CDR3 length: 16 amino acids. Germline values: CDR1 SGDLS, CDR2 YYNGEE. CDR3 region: CASSVGQGGSNQPQHF. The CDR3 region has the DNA TGTGCCAGCAGCGTAGGTCAGGGTGGAAGCAATCAGCCCCAGCATTTT.

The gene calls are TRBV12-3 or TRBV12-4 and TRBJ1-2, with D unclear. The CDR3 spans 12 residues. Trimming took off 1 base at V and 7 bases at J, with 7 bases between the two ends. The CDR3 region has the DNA TGTGCCAGCAGTTTAGGGCACGCTGGCTACACCTTC. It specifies CASSLGHAGYTF.

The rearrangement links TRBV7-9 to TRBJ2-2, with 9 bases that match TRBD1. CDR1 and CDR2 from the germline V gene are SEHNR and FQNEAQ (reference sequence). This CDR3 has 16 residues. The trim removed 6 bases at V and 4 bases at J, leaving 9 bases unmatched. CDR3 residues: CASRGTGGVGTGELFF. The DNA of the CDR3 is TGTGCCAGCAGGGGCACAGGGGGCGTCGGCACCGGGGAGCTGTTTTTT.

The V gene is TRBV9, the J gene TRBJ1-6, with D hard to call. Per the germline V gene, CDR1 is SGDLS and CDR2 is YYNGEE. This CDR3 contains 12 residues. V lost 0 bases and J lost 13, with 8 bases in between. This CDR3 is CASSVGGLPLHF. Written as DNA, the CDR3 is TGTGCCAGCAGCGTAGGAGGCCTGCCCCTCCACTTT. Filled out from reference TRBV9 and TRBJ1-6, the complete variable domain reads DSGVTQTPKHLITATGQRVTLRCSPRSGDLSVYWYQQSLDQGLQFLIQYYNGEERAKGNILERFSAQQFPDLHSELNLSSLELGDSALYFCASSVGGLPLHFGNGTRLTVT.

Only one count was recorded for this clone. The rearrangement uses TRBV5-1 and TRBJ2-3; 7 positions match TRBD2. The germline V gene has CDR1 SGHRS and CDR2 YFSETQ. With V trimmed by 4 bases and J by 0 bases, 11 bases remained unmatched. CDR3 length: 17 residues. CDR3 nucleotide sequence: TGCGCCAGCAGCACCCTACCTAGCGGCCCTAGCACAGATACGCAGTATTTT. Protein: CASSTLPSGPSTDTQYF.

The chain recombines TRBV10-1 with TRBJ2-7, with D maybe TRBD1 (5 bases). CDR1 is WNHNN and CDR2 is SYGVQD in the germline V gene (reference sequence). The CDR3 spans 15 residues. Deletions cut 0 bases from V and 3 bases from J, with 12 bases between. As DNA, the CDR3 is TGCGCCAGCAGTGAGTCTGCAGGGTCGGACTACGAGCAGTACTTC. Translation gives CASSESAGSDYEQYF.

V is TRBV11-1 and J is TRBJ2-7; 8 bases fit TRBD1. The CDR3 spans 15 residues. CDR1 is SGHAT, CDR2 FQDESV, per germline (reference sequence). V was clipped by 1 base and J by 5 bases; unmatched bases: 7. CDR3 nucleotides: TGTGCCAGCAGCTTAGGGACAGGGCGTCAGGACGAGCAGTACTTC. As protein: CASSLGTGRQDEQYF.

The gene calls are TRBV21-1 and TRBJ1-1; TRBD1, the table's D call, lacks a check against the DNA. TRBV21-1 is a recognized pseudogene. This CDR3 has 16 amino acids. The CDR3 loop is CASSKVRDRANTEAFF. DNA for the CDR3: TGTGCCAGCAGCAAAGTCCGGGACAGGGCGAACACTGAAGCTTTCTTT.

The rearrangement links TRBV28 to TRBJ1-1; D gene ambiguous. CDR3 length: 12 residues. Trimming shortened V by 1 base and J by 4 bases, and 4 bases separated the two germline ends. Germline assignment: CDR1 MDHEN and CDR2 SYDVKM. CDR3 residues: CASSLFGTEAFF. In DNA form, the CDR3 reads TGTGCCAGCAGTTTATTCGGCACTGAAGCTTTCTTT.

Written as DNA, the CDR3 is TGTGCCAGCAGTTACCCGTCGGACAGGGGTTACAATGAGCAGTTCTTC. This sequence encodes CASSYPSDRGYNEQFF. The J gene is TRBJ2-1, the V gene TRBV6-5; 9 bases align to TRBD1. The CDR3 sequence is 16 residues long. From germline, CDR1 is MNHEY and CDR2 SVGAGI. Losses at the gene ends were 2 bases for V and 4 bases for J; bases not matched to a gene: 6.

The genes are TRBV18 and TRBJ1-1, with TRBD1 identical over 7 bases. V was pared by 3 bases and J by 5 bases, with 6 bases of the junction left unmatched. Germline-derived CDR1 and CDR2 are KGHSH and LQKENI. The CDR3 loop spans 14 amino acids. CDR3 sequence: CASSPPDRVTEAFF. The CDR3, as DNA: TGTGCCAGCTCACCCCCAGACAGGGTAACTGAAGCTTTCTTT.